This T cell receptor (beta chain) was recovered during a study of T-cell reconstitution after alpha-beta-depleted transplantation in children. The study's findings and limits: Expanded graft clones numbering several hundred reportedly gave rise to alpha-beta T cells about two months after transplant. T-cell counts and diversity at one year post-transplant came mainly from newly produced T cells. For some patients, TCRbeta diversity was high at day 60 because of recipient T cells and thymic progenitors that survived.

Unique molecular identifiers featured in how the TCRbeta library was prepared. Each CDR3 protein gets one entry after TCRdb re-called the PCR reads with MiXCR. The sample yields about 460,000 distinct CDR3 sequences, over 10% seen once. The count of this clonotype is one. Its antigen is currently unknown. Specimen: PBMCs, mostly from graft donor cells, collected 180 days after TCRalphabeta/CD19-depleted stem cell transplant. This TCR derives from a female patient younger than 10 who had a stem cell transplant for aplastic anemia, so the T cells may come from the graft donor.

The CDR3 is CASSYSTAATGNTIYF. DNA of the CDR3: TGTGCCAGCAGTTACTCGACAGCCGCTACTGGAAACACCATATATTTT. The genes are TRBV6-5 and TRBJ1-3; maybe TRBD1 (5 bases). Germline V gene data show CDR1 as MNHEY and CDR2 as SVGAGI. Trimming took 0 bases from V and 2 from J, leaving 11 bases between them. CDR3 length: 16 residues.